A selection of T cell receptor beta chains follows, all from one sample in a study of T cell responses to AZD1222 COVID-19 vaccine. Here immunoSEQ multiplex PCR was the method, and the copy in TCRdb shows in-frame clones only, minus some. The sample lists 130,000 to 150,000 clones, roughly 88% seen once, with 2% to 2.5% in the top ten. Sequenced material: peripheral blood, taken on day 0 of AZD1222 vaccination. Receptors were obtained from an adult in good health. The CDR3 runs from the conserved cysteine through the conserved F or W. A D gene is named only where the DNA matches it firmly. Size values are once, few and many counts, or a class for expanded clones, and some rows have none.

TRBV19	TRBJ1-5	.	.	TGTGCCAGTAGCAAATCCCGGGGGGGGGATCAGCCCCAGCATTTT	CASSKSRGGDQPQHF
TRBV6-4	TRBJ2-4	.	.	TGTGCCAGCAGTGACACCCCGGGAGCGGAACTAGCCAAAAACATTCAGTACTTC	CASSDTPGAELAKNIQYF
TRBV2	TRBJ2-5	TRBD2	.	TGTGCCAACGGACTAGCGCAAGAGACCCAGTACTTC	CANGLAQETQYF
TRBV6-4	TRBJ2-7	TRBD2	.	TGTGCCAGCAGACAAGCGGGAGGAATCACGGGCGAGCAGTACTTC	CASRQAGGITGEQYF
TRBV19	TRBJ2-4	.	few	TGTGCCAGTAGTGGTACAGGGAGAGACATTCAGTACTTC	CASSGTGRDIQYF
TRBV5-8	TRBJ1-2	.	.	TGTGCCAGCGCTCAGAGAACAGTGAGCAACTATGGCTACACCTTC	CASAQRTVSNYGYTF
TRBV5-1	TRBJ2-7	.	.	TGCGCCAGCAGCTTGGCTCCAGCGGTCTACGAGCAGTACTTC	CASSLAPAVYEQYF
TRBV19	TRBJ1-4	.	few	TGTGCCAGTAGAGAAGTGAAAAGGGAAAAACTGTTTTTT	CASREVKREKLFF
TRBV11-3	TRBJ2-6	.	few	TGTGCCAGCAGCTACTCCGGGGGAAGGGCCAACGTCCTGACTTTC	CASSYSGGRANVLTF
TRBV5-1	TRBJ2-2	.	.	TGCGCCAGCAGCCCGGACCGATCGAACACCGGGGAGCTGTTTTTT	CASSPDRSNTGELFF
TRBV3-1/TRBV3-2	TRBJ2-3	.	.	TGTGCCAGCAGTCCGGGGGCGCGACGGGGGGATACGCAGTATTTT	CASSPGARRGDTQYF
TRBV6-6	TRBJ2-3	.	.	TGTGCCAGCAGTTACTCTCGGGACACAGATACGCAGTATTTT	CASSYSRDTDTQYF
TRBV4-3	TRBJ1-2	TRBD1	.	TGCGCCAGCAGCCAAAGGCAGGGGGATTTTTTCTTCTATGGCTACACCTTC	CASSQRQGDFFFYGYTF
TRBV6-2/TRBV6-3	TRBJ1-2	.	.	TGTGCCAGCAGTCCGGACGTGACCGGCTATGGCTACACCTTC	CASSPDVTGYGYTF
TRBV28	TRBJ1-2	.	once	TGTGCCAGCAGTGTAACTGGGGGCTATGGCTACACCTTC	CASSVTGGYGYTF
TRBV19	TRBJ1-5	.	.	TGTGCCAGTACCGAAGGGGGACCCAATCAGCCCCAGCATTTT	CASTEGGPNQPQHF
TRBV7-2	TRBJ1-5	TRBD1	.	TGTGCCAGCAGCTTTACACCGGGACAGAGTAGCAATCAGCCCCAGCATTTT	CASSFTPGQSSNQPQHF
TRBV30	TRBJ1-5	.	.	TGTGCCTGGAGTGTACTTCATCAGCCCCAGCATTTT	CAWSVLHQPQHF
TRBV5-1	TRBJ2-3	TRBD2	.	TGCGCCAGCAGCCAGACTAGCGGCGGCACAGATACGCAGTATTTT	CASSQTSGGTDTQYF
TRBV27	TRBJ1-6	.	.	TGTGCCAGCAGCCCCGGGACTGTCAATTCACCCCTCCACTTT	CASSPGTVNSPLHF
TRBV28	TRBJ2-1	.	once	TGTGCCAGCAGTCTGGGCAACAGTTACAATGAGCAGTTCTTC	CASSLGNSYNEQFF
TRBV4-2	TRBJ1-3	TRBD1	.	TGTGCCAGCAGCCAAGATCTAAAGGACAGGGCTGGAAACACCATATATTTT	CASSQDLKDRAGNTIYF
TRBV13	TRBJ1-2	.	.	TGTGCCAGCAGCCAAACCTCCAAAACCTCCAGAGGGGGCTATGGCTACACCTTC	CASSQTSKTSRGGYGYTF
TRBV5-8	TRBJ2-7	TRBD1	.	TGTGCCAGCAGCTTGTCCACAGGGGGCTCCTACGAGCAGTACTTC	CASSLSTGGSYEQYF
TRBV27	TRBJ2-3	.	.	TGTGCCAGCAGTTTATCTCCAGTGGTAGATACGCAGTATTTT	CASSLSPVVDTQYF
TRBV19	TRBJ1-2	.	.	TGTGCCAGTAAGGGAGACATCCGGTACTATGGCTACACCTTC	CASKGDIRYYGYTF
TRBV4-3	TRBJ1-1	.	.	TGCGCCAGCAGCCAAGAAGGCAACCCCTCGGCTTTCTTT	CASSQEGNPSAFF
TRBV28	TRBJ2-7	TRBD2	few	TGTGCCAGCAGTTCCTTCCTGGGACTAGCCGTTCCCCTCGAGCAGTACTTC	CASSSFLGLAVPLEQYF
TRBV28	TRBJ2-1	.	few	TGTGCCAGCACCCAGGACTATTTCGATGAGCAGTTCTTC	CASTQDYFDEQFF
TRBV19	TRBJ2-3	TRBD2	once	TGTGCCAGTAGTCCCACTAGCGGCACTCAAGGGTATTTT	CASSPTSGTQGYF
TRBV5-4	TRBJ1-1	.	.	TGTGCCAGCAGCAGGACTGGCATACGGGGTGAAGCTTTCTTT	CASSRTGIRGEAFF
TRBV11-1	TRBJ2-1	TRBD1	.	TGTGCCAGCAGCTCCCCGGACAGGGGCCCTTACAATGAGCAGTTCTTC	CASSSPDRGPYNEQFF
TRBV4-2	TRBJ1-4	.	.	TGTGCCAGCAGCCAAGATCCAAGGGGCGGTGAAAAACTGTTTTTT	CASSQDPRGGEKLFF
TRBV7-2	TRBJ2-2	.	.	TGTGCCAGCAGCCCATCTGTCCCCCCCGTGATTTGGGAGCTGTTTTTT	CASSPSVPPVIWELFF
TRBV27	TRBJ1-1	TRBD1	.	TGTGCCAGCAGCAGGACAGGGGTAACTGAAGCTTTCTTT	CASSRTGVTEAFF